Included here is one TCR beta chain sequence, with context. What this receptor recognizes is not known. No base quality values were provided; no much bigger clone lies one nucleotide off. The CDR3 measures 14 amino acids from cysteine to phenylalanine. The CDR3 DNA has 42 bases and is translated from base 1. Here V drops 4 bases and J drops 8 bases, and the junction holds 5 bases not matched to any gene. For CDR1 and CDR2, the germline V gene (reference sequence) lists SEHNR and FQNEAQ. One collaborating source in Seattle enrolled patients during active infection and followed them longitudinally through the course of disease. The collaborating institutions used their own protocols to collect whole blood in K2EDTA tubes. For TCRbeta analysis, collaborator samples were shipped as frozen whole blood, as isolated PBMCs, or as DNA extracted from either sample type. The immunoSEQ Assay, a bias-controlled multiplex PCR, was used to amplify TCRbeta CDR3 regions from genomic DNA. In the original analysis: The number of nucleated cells in each sample was estimated by amplification of reference gene primers within the assay. To quantify the absolute abundance of each unique TCRbeta CDR3 rearrangement, sequence reads were collapsed and filtered. For each sample, productive Simpson clonality was calculated as the square root of Simpson's diversity index over productive rearrangements. TCRdb carries this immuneACCESS record with in-frame sequences only. Its versions omit some clonotypes, under half of them owing to an unresolved V gene in the studies checked, with the rest unexplained. That table supplies the V and J calls and clone size; D and trimming were determined from the DNA. The sample records 150,000 to 200,000 clones, around 81% of which are singletons. The top ten hold around 10% of the sample.

The data belong to a study of blood T cell repertoires in COVID-19 (dated by TCRdb to the early 2020s). Context from the whole study: Samples covering the acute and convalescent phases of COVID-19 were provided by collaborators in the United States, Italy and Spain. The material from the prospective study consisted of cDNA or gDNA derived from T cells, B-cell-depleted T cells, or PBMCs. The dataset comprised deeply sampled blood TCRbeta repertoires from subjects exposed to, actively infected with, or recovered from COVID-19. The repertoires were made available in a free public database intended to serve as a resource for research on the immune response to SARS-CoV-2. The samples were drawn from the first 160 participants of the ongoing ImmuneRACE study and from over a thousand subjects provided by 6 global collaborators. Sample metadata almost always included a de-identified subject ID, COVID-19 status, age in years and sex. Where HLA class I and class II types were available, the types were taken from metadata supplied by the sample provider, not from assay-based typing.

Study-wide findings and limitations: Clinical and demographic metadata were provided uncurated, with the amount varying by source and participant.

The sequence links TRBV7-9 to TRBJ1-2, with 12 bases in between that match TRBD1. The source of this sequence is a middle-aged woman with COVID-19, enrolled during active disease. The sequencing sample was made of peripheral blood. The DNA sequence is given as TGTGCCAGCAGCTCAGGGGACAGGGGGCTCGGCTACACCTTC. This codes for CASSSGDRGLGYTF.